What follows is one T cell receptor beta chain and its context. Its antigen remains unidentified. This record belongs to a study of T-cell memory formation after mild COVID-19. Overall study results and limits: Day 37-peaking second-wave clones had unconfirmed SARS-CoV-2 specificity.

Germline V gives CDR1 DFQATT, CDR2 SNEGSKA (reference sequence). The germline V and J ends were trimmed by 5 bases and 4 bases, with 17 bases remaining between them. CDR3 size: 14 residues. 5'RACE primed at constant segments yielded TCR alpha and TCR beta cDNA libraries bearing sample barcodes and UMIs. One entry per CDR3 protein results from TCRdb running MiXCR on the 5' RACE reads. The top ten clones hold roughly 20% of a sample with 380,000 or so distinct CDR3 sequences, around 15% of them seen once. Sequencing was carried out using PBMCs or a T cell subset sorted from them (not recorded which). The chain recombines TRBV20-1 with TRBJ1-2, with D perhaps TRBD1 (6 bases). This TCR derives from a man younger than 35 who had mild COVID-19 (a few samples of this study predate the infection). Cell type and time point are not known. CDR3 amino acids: CSAQTGTNIYGYTF. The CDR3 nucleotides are TGCAGTGCTCAAACCGGGACAAACATCTATGGCTACACCTTC.